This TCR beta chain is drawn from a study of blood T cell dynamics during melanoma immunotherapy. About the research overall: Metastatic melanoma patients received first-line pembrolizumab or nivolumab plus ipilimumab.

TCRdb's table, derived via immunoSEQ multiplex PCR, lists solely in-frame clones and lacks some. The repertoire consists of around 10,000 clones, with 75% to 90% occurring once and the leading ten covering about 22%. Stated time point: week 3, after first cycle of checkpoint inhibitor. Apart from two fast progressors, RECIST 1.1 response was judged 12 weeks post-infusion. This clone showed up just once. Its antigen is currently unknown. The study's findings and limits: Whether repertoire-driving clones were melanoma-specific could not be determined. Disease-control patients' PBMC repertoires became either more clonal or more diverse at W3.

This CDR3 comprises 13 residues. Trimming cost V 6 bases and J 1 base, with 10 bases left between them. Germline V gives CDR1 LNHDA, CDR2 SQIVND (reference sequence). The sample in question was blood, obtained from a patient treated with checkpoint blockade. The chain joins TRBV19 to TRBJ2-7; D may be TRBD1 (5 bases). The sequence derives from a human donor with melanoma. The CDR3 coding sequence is TGTGCCAGTAGATCAGACAGTTCCTACGAGCAGTACTTC. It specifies CASRSDSSYEQYF.